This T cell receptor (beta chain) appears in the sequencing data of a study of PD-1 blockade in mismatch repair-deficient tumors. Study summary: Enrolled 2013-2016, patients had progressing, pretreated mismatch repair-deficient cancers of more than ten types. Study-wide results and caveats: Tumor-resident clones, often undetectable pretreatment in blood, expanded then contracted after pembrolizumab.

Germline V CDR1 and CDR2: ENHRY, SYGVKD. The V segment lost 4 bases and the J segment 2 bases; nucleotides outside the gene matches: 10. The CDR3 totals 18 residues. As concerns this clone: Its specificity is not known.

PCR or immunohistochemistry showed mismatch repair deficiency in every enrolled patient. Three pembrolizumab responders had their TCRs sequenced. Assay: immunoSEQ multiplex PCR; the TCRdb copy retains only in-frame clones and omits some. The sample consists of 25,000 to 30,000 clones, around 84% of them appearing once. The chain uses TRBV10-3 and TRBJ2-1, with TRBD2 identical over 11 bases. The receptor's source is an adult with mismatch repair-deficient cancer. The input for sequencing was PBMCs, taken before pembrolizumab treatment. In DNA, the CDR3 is TGTGCCATCAGTGCCGCTCCGTTGACTAGCGGGACCTACAATGAGCAGTTCTTC. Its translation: CAISAAPLTSGTYNEQFF.